Listed below are T cell receptor beta chains from one sample, sequenced in a study of identical twins. TCRdb ran MiXCR on the 5' RACE reads and lists one entry per CDR3 protein. The table lists 450,000 or so distinct CDR3 sequences, approximately 15% of them singletons. A further study also used this sample, focusing on yellow fever vaccine responses in identical twins.

Input material: CD4+ T cells sorted from blood. The receptors here all came from a woman younger than 30 in good health. Both conserved end residues are part of each CDR3. A D gene is named only where the DNA matches it firmly. Rows give clone size only sometimes, using once, few, many, or a class for an expanded clone.

d_gene: TRBD1
j_gene: TRBJ2-2
abundance: NA
v_gene: TRBV6-5
CDR3nt: TGTGCCAGCAGTTACTCTGGACAGGGGACCGGGGAGCTGTTTTTT
CDR3aa: CASSYSGQGTGELFF

d_gene: NA
j_gene: TRBJ1-1
abundance: NA
v_gene: TRBV28
CDR3nt: TGTGCCAGCATACAAAGCAGGGGCAAGTCGAGCACTGAAGCTTTCTTT
CDR3aa: CASIQSRGKSSTEAFF

d_gene: NA
j_gene: TRBJ1-1
abundance: NA
v_gene: TRBV11-2
CDR3nt: TGTGCCAGCAGCCCCGACAGGCCAGACTGGGCTGAAGCTTTCTTT
CDR3aa: CASSPDRPDWAEAFF

d_gene: NA
j_gene: TRBJ2-7
abundance: NA
v_gene: TRBV20-1
CDR3nt: TGCAGTGCCGCTACTTCGGGGAGGGGGGAGCAGTACTTC
CDR3aa: CSAATSGRGEQYF

d_gene: NA
j_gene: TRBJ1-1
abundance: NA
v_gene: TRBV7-8
CDR3nt: TGTGCCAGCAGCTTTAATCAGTTTTTCTTCTCCCCTGAAGCTTTCTTT
CDR3aa: CASSFNQFFFSPEAFF

d_gene: TRBD1
j_gene: TRBJ1-5
abundance: few
v_gene: TRBV30
CDR3nt: TGTGCCTGGAGTGTACCCAGGACAGGGGGCAATCAGCCCCAGCATTTT
CDR3aa: CAWSVPRTGGNQPQHF

d_gene: NA
j_gene: TRBJ2-3
abundance: few
v_gene: TRBV7-2
CDR3nt: TGTGCCAGCAGCTGGGCTGCAGATACGCAGTATTTT
CDR3aa: CASSWAADTQYF

d_gene: TRBD2
j_gene: TRBJ2-5
abundance: NA
v_gene: TRBV7-2
CDR3nt: TGTGCCAGCAGCTTTCTAACGGGGGGGTACCAAGAGACCCAGTACTTC
CDR3aa: CASSFLTGGYQETQYF

d_gene: TRBD2
j_gene: TRBJ2-2
abundance: many
v_gene: TRBV12-3/TRBV12-4
CDR3nt: TGTGCCAGCAGCCGAGCTAGCGGGAGTCCCGGGGAGCTGTTTTTT
CDR3aa: CASSRASGSPGELFF

d_gene: NA
j_gene: TRBJ2-7
abundance: many
v_gene: TRBV28
CDR3nt: TGTGCCAGCAGTTTGACGGAAACCTACGAGCAGTACTTC
CDR3aa: CASSLTETYEQYF

d_gene: NA
j_gene: TRBJ2-1
abundance: few
v_gene: TRBV9
CDR3nt: TGTGCCAGCAGCGTAGACCACCGGACGGTTTCTAATGAGCAGTTCTTC
CDR3aa: CASSVDHRTVSNEQFF

d_gene: NA
j_gene: TRBJ2-3
abundance: few
v_gene: TRBV24-1
CDR3nt: TGTGCCACCAGTGATTGGGATGGCACAGATACGCAGTATTTT
CDR3aa: CATSDWDGTDTQYF

d_gene: NA
j_gene: TRBJ1-5
abundance: many
v_gene: TRBV24-1
CDR3nt: TGTGCCACCAGTGATTTGAGGCAGAATCAGCCCCAGCATTTT
CDR3aa: CATSDLRQNQPQHF

d_gene: NA
j_gene: TRBJ2-5
abundance: NA
v_gene: TRBV6-1
CDR3nt: TGTGCCAGCAGTATGGACTACCAAGAGACCCAGTACTTC
CDR3aa: CASSMDYQETQYF

d_gene: TRBD2
j_gene: TRBJ2-2
abundance: NA
v_gene: TRBV29-1
CDR3nt: TGCAGCGCTCCCAAGGTTGCGGGGGGGCGAGGGGCCGGGGAGCTGTTTTTT
CDR3aa: CSAPKVAGGRGAGELFF

d_gene: NA
j_gene: TRBJ2-1
abundance: NA
v_gene: TRBV20-1
CDR3nt: TGCAGTGCTGCTCCAACCGTAGACTCCTACAATGAGCAGTTCTTC
CDR3aa: CSAAPTVDSYNEQFF

d_gene: NA
j_gene: TRBJ2-5
abundance: few
v_gene: TRBV28
CDR3nt: TGTGCCAGCAGTCGATTAGCAGGTGGGGGTTTCAAAGAGACCCAGTACTTC
CDR3aa: CASSRLAGGGFKETQYF

d_gene: NA
j_gene: TRBJ2-3
abundance: NA
v_gene: TRBV3-1
CDR3nt: TGTGCCAGCAGCCAAGGACAGGTTGAAACGCAGTATTTT
CDR3aa: CASSQGQVETQYF

d_gene: NA
j_gene: TRBJ1-5
abundance: few
v_gene: TRBV20-1
CDR3nt: TGCAGTGCTAGAGATAACAAGAGGCTTACTGATCAGCCCCAGCATTTT
CDR3aa: CSARDNKRLTDQPQHF

d_gene: NA
j_gene: TRBJ2-1
abundance: few
v_gene: TRBV11-2
CDR3nt: TGTGCCAGCAGCTTAGATCTGGGGGCGGAGCAGTTCTTC
CDR3aa: CASSLDLGAEQFF

d_gene: NA
j_gene: TRBJ2-7
abundance: NA
v_gene: TRBV3-1
CDR3nt: TGTGCCAGCAGCCAAGTACGGGCAGATGAGCAGTACTTC
CDR3aa: CASSQVRADEQYF

d_gene: NA
j_gene: TRBJ2-1
abundance: NA
v_gene: TRBV7-7
CDR3nt: TGTGCTAGCAGCTTAGTTCCACACCAGATGGATGAGCAGTTCTTC
CDR3aa: CASSLVPHQMDEQFF

d_gene: NA
j_gene: TRBJ2-1
abundance: few
v_gene: TRBV7-2
CDR3nt: TGTGCCAGCAGCTTAGAGGCAGGCCCGGGGAATGAGCAGTTCTTC
CDR3aa: CASSLEAGPGNEQFF

d_gene: NA
j_gene: TRBJ2-2
abundance: NA
v_gene: TRBV5-1
CDR3nt: TGCGCCAGCGGGCCAGGGAGGACCGGGGAGCTGTTTTTT
CDR3aa: CASGPGRTGELFF

d_gene: NA
j_gene: TRBJ1-2
abundance: NA
v_gene: TRBV12-3/TRBV12-4
CDR3nt: TGTGCCAGCAGTTTAGTGTCTAGGGTAAGCGGCGATGGCTACACCTTC
CDR3aa: CASSLVSRVSGDGYTF

d_gene: NA
j_gene: TRBJ1-1
abundance: few
v_gene: TRBV25-1
CDR3nt: TGTGCCAGCAGTGACAGTTTTTTAGTTTTCTTT
CDR3aa: CASSDSFLVFF

d_gene: TRBD2
j_gene: TRBJ2-7
abundance: few
v_gene: TRBV20-1
CDR3nt: TGCAGTGCTAGAGTTCAACTAGCGGGAGGAAAAGGGCAGTACTTC
CDR3aa: CSARVQLAGGKGQYF

d_gene: NA
j_gene: TRBJ2-7
abundance: NA
v_gene: TRBV7-2
CDR3nt: TGTGCCAGCAGCTTAGTAAGGTTAATCTCCTACGAGCAGTACTTC
CDR3aa: CASSLVRLISYEQYF

d_gene: NA
j_gene: TRBJ2-7
abundance: once
v_gene: TRBV21-1
CDR3nt: TGTGCCAGCAGCAATGAAATCCGGGACAGGGGGGACTACGAACAGTACTTC
CDR3aa: CASSNEIRDRGDYEQYF

d_gene: NA
j_gene: TRBJ1-4
abundance: many
v_gene: TRBV12-3/TRBV12-4
CDR3nt: TGTGCCAGCAGTTTTAAGGGGGTCTCAAATGAAAAACTGTTTTTT
CDR3aa: CASSFKGVSNEKLFF

d_gene: TRBD1
j_gene: TRBJ2-4
abundance: few
v_gene: TRBV6-2/TRBV6-3
CDR3nt: TGTGCCAGCAGTGGACGGGACAGGGCCAAAAACATTCAGTACTTC
CDR3aa: CASSGRDRAKNIQYF

d_gene: NA
j_gene: TRBJ2-5
abundance: NA
v_gene: TRBV4-1
CDR3nt: TGCGCCAGCAGAAAGGGATCGGGGGTCCAAGAGACCCAGTACTTC
CDR3aa: CASRKGSGVQETQYF

d_gene: NA
j_gene: TRBJ2-3
abundance: NA
v_gene: TRBV7-9
CDR3nt: TGTGCCAGCAGCACAACCCAGCGAGATACGCAGTATTTT
CDR3aa: CASSTTQRDTQYF

d_gene: TRBD1
j_gene: TRBJ1-2
abundance: NA
v_gene: TRBV27
CDR3nt: TGTGCCAGCTCTCCGGGACAGGGTCACGGCTACACCTTC
CDR3aa: CASSPGQGHGYTF

d_gene: NA
j_gene: TRBJ1-1
abundance: many
v_gene: TRBV7-2
CDR3nt: TGTGCCAGCAGCTTAAGGTTACAGAACACTGAAGCTTTCTTT
CDR3aa: CASSLRLQNTEAFF

d_gene: NA
j_gene: TRBJ2-6
abundance: few
v_gene: TRBV6-1
CDR3nt: TGTGCCAGCAGCCCGACTGGAGGGCTATTTGGCTCTGGGGCCAACGTCCTGACTTTC
CDR3aa: CASSPTGGLFGSGANVLTF

d_gene: NA
j_gene: TRBJ2-7
abundance: few
v_gene: TRBV29-1
CDR3nt: TGCAGCACCCGGGACTCCTACGAGCAGTACTTC
CDR3aa: CSTRDSYEQYF

d_gene: TRBD1
j_gene: TRBJ2-5
abundance: NA
v_gene: TRBV7-2
CDR3nt: TGTGCCAGCAGCTTAGCGGGGCGACAGGGGAAGCAGACCCAGTACTTC
CDR3aa: CASSLAGRQGKQTQYF

d_gene: TRBD1
j_gene: TRBJ2-1
abundance: many
v_gene: TRBV10-3
CDR3nt: TGTGCCATCAGGCAGCCTGACAGGGAGGAGCAGTTCTTC
CDR3aa: CAIRQPDREEQFF

d_gene: TRBD2
j_gene: TRBJ2-7
abundance: few
v_gene: TRBV12-3/TRBV12-4
CDR3nt: TGTGCCAGCAGTCCAACTAGCGGGAGGAGAACCTACGAGCAGTACTTC
CDR3aa: CASSPTSGRRTYEQYF

d_gene: NA
j_gene: TRBJ2-7
abundance: NA
v_gene: TRBV29-1
CDR3nt: TGCAGCGTTGAGACGGACCCGGCAAACGAGCAGTACTTC
CDR3aa: CSVETDPANEQYF

d_gene: TRBD1
j_gene: TRBJ2-1
abundance: NA
v_gene: TRBV7-3
CDR3nt: TGTGCCAGCAGCTCTCAGGGACAGGTGAGCTCCTACAATGAGCAGTTCTTC
CDR3aa: CASSSQGQVSSYNEQFF

d_gene: TRBD1
j_gene: TRBJ2-3
abundance: many
v_gene: TRBV24-1
CDR3nt: TGTGCCACCAGTGAACAAGGACAGGGGTACACAGATACGCAGTATTTT
CDR3aa: CATSEQGQGYTDTQYF

d_gene: TRBD2
j_gene: TRBJ2-5
abundance: NA
v_gene: TRBV12-3/TRBV12-4
CDR3nt: TGTGCCAGCAGGTTCGGGACTAGCGGGGGGGGCGAGACCCAGTACTTC
CDR3aa: CASRFGTSGGGETQYF

d_gene: TRBD2
j_gene: TRBJ2-7
abundance: many
v_gene: TRBV4-3
CDR3nt: TGCGCCAGCAGCCAAGGGCTAGCGGGACCCTACGAGCAGTACTTC
CDR3aa: CASSQGLAGPYEQYF

d_gene: TRBD1
j_gene: TRBJ1-4
abundance: NA
v_gene: TRBV4-1
CDR3nt: TGCGCCAGCAGCCAACCAGACAGGGGAGGTGAAAAACTGTTTTTT
CDR3aa: CASSQPDRGGEKLFF

d_gene: TRBD2
j_gene: TRBJ2-1
abundance: few
v_gene: TRBV9
CDR3nt: TGTGCCAGCAGCGTAGTGACTAGCGGGGGGTACAATGAGCAGTTCTTC
CDR3aa: CASSVVTSGGYNEQFF

d_gene: TRBD1
j_gene: TRBJ2-7
abundance: many
v_gene: TRBV4-3
CDR3nt: TGCGCCAGCAGCCAACGGACAGGAGCACCTTACGAGCAGTACTTC
CDR3aa: CASSQRTGAPYEQYF

d_gene: NA
j_gene: TRBJ2-1
abundance: NA
v_gene: TRBV4-2
CDR3nt: TGTGCCAGCAGCCAAGATCCATTGGACAATGAGCAGTTCTTC
CDR3aa: CASSQDPLDNEQFF

d_gene: NA
j_gene: TRBJ2-7
abundance: NA
v_gene: TRBV7-9
CDR3nt: TGTGCCAGCAGCTTAGGGGCCAGAGACTACGAGCAGTACTTC
CDR3aa: CASSLGARDYEQYF

d_gene: NA
j_gene: TRBJ1-5
abundance: NA
v_gene: TRBV4-2
CDR3nt: TGTGCCAGCAGCCAAGAGGGCGGAGATAGCAATCAGCCCCAGCATTTT
CDR3aa: CASSQEGGDSNQPQHF

d_gene: NA
j_gene: TRBJ2-2
abundance: NA
v_gene: TRBV7-9
CDR3nt: TGTGCCAGCAGCGTCAGGACTTCTTCCATCGGGGAGCTGTTTTTT
CDR3aa: CASSVRTSSIGELFF